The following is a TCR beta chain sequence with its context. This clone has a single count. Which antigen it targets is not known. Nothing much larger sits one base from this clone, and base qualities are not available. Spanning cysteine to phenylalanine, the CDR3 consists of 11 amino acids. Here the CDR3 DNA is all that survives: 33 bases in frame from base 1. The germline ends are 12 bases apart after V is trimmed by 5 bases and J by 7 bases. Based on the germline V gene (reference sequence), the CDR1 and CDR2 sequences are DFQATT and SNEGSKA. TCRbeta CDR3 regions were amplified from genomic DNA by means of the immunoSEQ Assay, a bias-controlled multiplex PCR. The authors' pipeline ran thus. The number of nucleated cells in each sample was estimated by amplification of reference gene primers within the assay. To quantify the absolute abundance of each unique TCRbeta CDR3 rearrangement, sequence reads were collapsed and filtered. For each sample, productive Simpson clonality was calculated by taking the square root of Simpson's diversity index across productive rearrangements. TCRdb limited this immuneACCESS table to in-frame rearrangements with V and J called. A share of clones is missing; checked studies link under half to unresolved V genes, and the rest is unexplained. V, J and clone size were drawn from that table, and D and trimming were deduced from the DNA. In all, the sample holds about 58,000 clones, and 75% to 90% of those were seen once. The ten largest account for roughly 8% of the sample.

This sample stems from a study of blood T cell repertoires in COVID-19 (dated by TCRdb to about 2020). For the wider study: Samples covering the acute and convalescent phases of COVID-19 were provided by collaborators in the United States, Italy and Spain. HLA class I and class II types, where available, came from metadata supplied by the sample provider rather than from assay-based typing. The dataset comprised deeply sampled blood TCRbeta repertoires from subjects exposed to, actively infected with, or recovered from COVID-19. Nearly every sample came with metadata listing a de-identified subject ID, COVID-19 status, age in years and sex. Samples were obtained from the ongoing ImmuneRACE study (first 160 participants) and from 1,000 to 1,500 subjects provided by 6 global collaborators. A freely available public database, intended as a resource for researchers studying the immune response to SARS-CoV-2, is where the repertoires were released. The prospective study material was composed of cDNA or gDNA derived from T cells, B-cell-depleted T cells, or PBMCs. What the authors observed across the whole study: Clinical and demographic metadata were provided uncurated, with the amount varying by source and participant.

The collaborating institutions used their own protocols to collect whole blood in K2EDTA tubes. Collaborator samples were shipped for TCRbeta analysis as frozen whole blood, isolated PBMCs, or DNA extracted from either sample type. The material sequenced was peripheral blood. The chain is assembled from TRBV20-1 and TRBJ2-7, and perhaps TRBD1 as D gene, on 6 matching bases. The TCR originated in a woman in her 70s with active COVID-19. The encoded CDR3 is CSARQVGEQYF. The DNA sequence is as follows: TGCAGTGCTCGACAGGTCGGGGAGCAGTACTTC.